The 29 T cell receptor beta chains in this list originate from one sample, sequenced in a study of cytomegalovirus exposure and HLA in healthy donors. Primers for the PCR totalled 60 Vbeta and 13 Jbeta. Sequencing used immunoSEQ multiplex PCR; TCRdb keeps in-frame clones, though not all of them. The sample lists 100,000 to 150,000 clones; 70% to 80% were seen once. The specimen was PBMCs. The receptors derive from a man aged 45 to 65 in good health and CMV-seronegative.

The V call is TRBV5-4, the J call TRBJ2-7; D ambiguous. The CDR3 extends over 13 amino acids. Germline-derived CDR1 and CDR2 are SGHNT and YYREEE (reference sequence). The V and J ends lost 1 base and 5 bases respectively, with 10 bases between them. This CDR3 reads CASSLPEWDEQYF. DNA for the CDR3: TGTGCCAGCAGCTTGCCGGAGTGGGACGAGCAGTACTTC.

This sequence joins TRBV29-1 and TRBJ2-2, with 11 bases lining up with TRBD2. Germline CDR1 reads SQVTM; CDR2 reads ANQGSEA. With V trimmed by 6 bases and J by 5 bases, 8 bases remained unmatched. There are 15 residues in the CDR3. The CDR3 reads CSVRGLAGRTGELFF. The CDR3 DNA reads TGCAGCGTCCGCGGACTAGCGGGTCGGACCGGGGAGCTGTTTTTT.

V and J are TRBV9 and TRBJ1-1; D is uncertain. Germline CDR1 SGDLS, CDR2 YYNGEE. V dropped 0 bases and J dropped 4 bases, with 7 bases sitting between them. CDR3 length: 13 amino acids. The CDR3 nucleotides read TGTGCCAGCAGCGTAGCCCCAGGCACTGAAGCTTTCTTT. Protein: CASSVAPGTEAFF.

The chain carries TRBV6-5 and TRBJ1-1, with D unclear. Germline CDR1 is MNHEY and CDR2 is SVGAGI. Trimming removed 0 bases at V and 11 bases at J, with 16 bases between. The CDR3 is made up of 14 amino acids. Written as DNA, the CDR3 is TGTGCCAGCAGTTACTCGGTTCTGCCGGGAGTTGCTTTCTTT. It yields the protein CASSYSVLPGVAFF.

CDR3 residues: CASSQLPSTGELFF. The CDR3 DNA reads as TGTGCCAGCAGCCAACTCCCCTCCACCGGGGAGCTGTTTTTT. V and J are TRBV4-2 and TRBJ2-2; D is unclear. Trimming shortened V by 2 bases and J by 4 bases, and 8 bases separated the two germline ends. Germline loops: CDR1 LGHNA, CDR2 YNFKEQ. This CDR3 contains 14 residues.

V usage is TRBV30 and J usage is TRBJ1-4; TRBD1 might be the D (5 bases). V lost 4 bases and J 1 base, leaving 7 bases between the germline ends. Germline V gene sequence: CDR1 GTSNPN, CDR2 SVGIG (reference sequence). The CDR3 runs 13 residues. The CDR3 protein is CAWNRGTNEKLFF. Written as DNA, the CDR3 is TGTGCCTGGAATAGGGGAACTAATGAAAAACTGTTTTTT.

This chain uses TRBV5-1 with TRBJ2-1; D is uncertain. Germline CDR1 is SGHRS and CDR2 is YFSETQ. Trimming removed 4 bases from V and 15 bases from J, with 20 bases in between. The CDR3 contains 13 residues. The CDR3 bases are TGCGCCAGCAGCCCTCACTCCCCCCCGCGGCCGTTCTTC. Its translation: CASSPHSPPRPFF.

The chain recombines TRBV11-3 with TRBJ2-3; 10 bases agree with TRBD2. The CDR3 contains 13 residues. Germline lookup yields CDR1 SGHNT and CDR2 YENEEA. V trimming: 4 bases; J trimming: 5 bases; junction bases outside the gene matches: 0. The CDR3 sequence: CASSSSGGDTQYF. The DNA for the CDR3 is TGTGCCAGCAGCTCTAGCGGGGGAGATACGCAGTATTTT.

The V gene is TRBV6-6, the J gene TRBJ1-5; D ambiguous. The V gene lost 8 bases and the J gene lost 2 bases, with 13 bases spanning the gap. The length of the CDR3 is 14 residues. CDR1 is MNHNY, CDR2 SVGAGI, per germline (reference sequence). CDR3 nucleotides: TGTGCCAGCTCTCAGGAGGTGGGCAATCAGCCCCAGCATTTT. Its translation: CASSQEVGNQPQHF.

V gene TRBV4-3 combines with J gene TRBJ2-7, with 9 positions matching TRBD1. The CDR3 totals 17 residues. The germline V gene has CDR1 LGHNA and CDR2 YSLEER. Trimming cost V 1 base and J 5 bases; bases outside gene matches: 12. Here the CDR3 reads CASSQGAGGQGMDEQYF. CDR3 DNA sequence: TGCGCCAGCAGCCAAGGGGCCGGGGGACAGGGTATGGACGAGCAGTACTTC.

On this clone: Sequence at one end of the junction differs from germline and may be a read error. The genes are TRBV7-9 and TRBJ2-3; 11 bases are shared with TRBD2. CDR1 and CDR2 from the germline V gene are SEHNR and FQNEAQ (reference sequence). The CDR3 extends over 16 amino acids. The CDR3 region is CSSSLTTSGITDTQYF. The DNA for the CDR3 is TGTTCCAGCAGCTTAACGACTAGCGGGATAACAGATACGCAGTATTTT.

This rearrangement joins TRBV19 to TRBJ2-6; 8 bases line up with TRBD1. CDR1 and CDR2 from the germline V gene are LNHDA and SQIVND (reference sequence). CDR3 length equals 16 residues. V was pared by 6 bases and J by 0 bases, with 4 bases of the junction left unmatched. CDR3: CASSPDRGSGANVLTF. In DNA, the CDR3 is TGTGCCAGTAGCCCCGACAGGGGCTCTGGGGCCAACGTCCTGACTTTC.

The rearrangement links TRBV10-3 to TRBJ2-1; 12 bases agree with TRBD2. Germline V gene data show CDR1 as ENHRY and CDR2 as SYGVKD. V shed 2 bases, J shed 5 bases, and the junction held 1 base outside the gene matches. The CDR3 consists of 15 residues. CDR3 residues: CAISEGLAGNNEQFF. CDR3 DNA: TGTGCCATCAGTGAGGGACTAGCGGGGAACAATGAGCAGTTCTTC.

This chain connects TRBV5-1 to TRBJ1-2, with D possibly matching TRBD1 (5 bases). V lost 1 base, J lost 4 bases, and 8 bases lay in between. The length of the CDR3 is 13 residues. Looked up from germline, CDR1 is SGHRS and CDR2 is YFSETQ. CDR3 sequence (DNA): TGCGCCAGCAGCTTGAGACAGTCCTATGGCTACACCTTC. Translating it yields CASSLRQSYGYTF.

The chain is built from TRBV4-2 and TRBJ2-3; D ambiguous. Germline V gene lookup returns CDR1 LGHNA and CDR2 YNFKEQ. V was trimmed by 1 base and J by 4 bases, leaving 3 bases between them. The CDR3 extends over 12 amino acids. As DNA, the CDR3 is TGTGCCAGCAGCCAAGCTCCAGATACGCAGTATTTT. Protein: CASSQAPDTQYF.

V and J are TRBV5-1 and TRBJ1-1, with D tentatively TRBD1 (5 bases). Germline CDR1 and CDR2: SGHRS and YFSETQ. This CDR3 is 17 amino acids long. V shed 0 bases and J shed 5 bases, with 20 bases lying between them. The CDR3 protein is CASSLAGGGGGETEAFF. The DNA for the CDR3 is TGCGCCAGCAGCTTGGCCGGAGGAGGTGGGGGGGAAACTGAAGCTTTCTTT.

This clone has a single count. The J gene is TRBJ2-2, the V gene TRBV7-9, with TRBD2 identical over 7 bases. Germline assignment: CDR1 SEHNR and CDR2 FQNEAQ (reference sequence). The V segment lost 3 bases and the J segment 3 bases; nucleotides outside the gene matches: 13. This CDR3 region has 18 residues. The CDR3 coding sequence is TGTGCCAGCAGCTTCCCGAAAGGCGGGGCGGGGGACACCGGGGAGCTGTTTTTT. Translating gives CASSFPKGGAGDTGELFF.

A few counts support this clone. J is TRBJ1-2 and V is TRBV6-5, with D hard to call. Germline-derived CDR1 and CDR2 are MNHEY and SVGAGI. The CDR3 has 13 amino acids. V lost 6 bases and J 3 bases, leaving 11 bases between the germline ends. The CDR3: CASSEGGYYGYTF. In DNA form, the CDR3 reads TGTGCCAGCAGCGAAGGAGGCTACTATGGCTACACCTTC.

The rearrangement joins TRBV29-1 to TRBJ1-3; D may be TRBD1 (5 bases). The CDR3 contains 14 residues. The ends were cut back, 0 bases at V and 2 bases at J, with 8 bases in the middle. Germline values: CDR1 SQVTM, CDR2 ANQGSEA. The CDR3 here is CSVEDRGAGNTIYF. For the CDR3, the DNA is TGCAGCGTTGAAGATCGGGGGGCTGGAAACACCATATATTTT.

The genes are TRBV4-3 and TRBJ1-4, with a weak D call TRBD1 (5 bases). The V gene's germline CDR1 is LGHNA and CDR2 YSLEER. The CDR3 runs to 18 residues. The germline V and J ends were trimmed by 0 bases and 8 bases, with 22 bases remaining between them. CDR3 sequence reads: CASSQDLGEGKGGEKLFF. Written as DNA, the CDR3 is TGCGCCAGCAGCCAAGATCTGGGGGAAGGGAAGGGAGGAGAAAAACTGTTTTTT.

Note on this clone: Compared with germline, one end of the junction differs, possibly owing to a read error. The sample holds other DNA sequences that translate to the same CDR3. The rearrangement joins TRBV6-1 to TRBJ2-4; D gene uncertain. The CDR3 sequence is 15 residues long. CDR1 is MNHNS, CDR2 SASEGT, per germline. The chain's CDR3 is CASSPFRGVKNIQYF. In DNA, the CDR3 is TGTGCTAGCAGTCCCTTTAGAGGAGTCAAAAACATTCAGTACTTC.

This chain connects TRBV6-1 to TRBJ1-5, with 11 bases identical to TRBD1. Germline-derived CDR1 and CDR2 are MNHNS and SASEGT. The CDR3 runs to 15 residues. V dropped 5 bases and J dropped 9; count of bases not matched to a gene: 9. This CDR3 reads CASSLPDRGQLPQHF. The CDR3 bases are TGTGCCAGCAGTCTACCGGACAGGGGGCAGCTGCCCCAGCATTTT.

The rearrangement uses TRBV27 and TRBJ2-5; 7 bases line up with TRBD1. V trimming: 3 bases; J trimming: 4 bases; junction bases outside the gene matches: 8. Germline lookup yields CDR1 MNHEY and CDR2 SMNVEV (reference sequence). This CDR3 spans 15 amino acids. In nucleotides, the CDR3 is TGTGCCAGCAGTTTCCTAGGGACAGTCCTAGAGACCCAGTACTTC. It yields the protein CASSFLGTVLETQYF.

The V and J genes are TRBV30 and TRBJ1-4; 8 bases map to TRBD1. V was clipped by 2 bases and J by 7 bases; unmatched bases: 12. This CDR3 comprises 16 residues. CDR1 and CDR2 (germline): GTSNPN, SVGIG (reference sequence). CDR3: CAWSFTTGGSGEKLFF. CDR3 DNA sequence: TGTGCCTGGAGTTTTACTACAGGGGGAAGTGGTGAAAAACTGTTTTTT.

The chain couples TRBV11-1 to TRBJ2-5, with D possibly matching TRBD1 (5 bases). The CDR3 is made up of 15 amino acids. V shed 4 bases and J shed 1 base, with 13 bases lying between them. Germline-derived CDR1 and CDR2 are SGHAT and FQDESV (reference sequence). The CDR3 region has the DNA TGTGCCAGCAGCTGGGGCGACAGTTTCCAAGAGACCCAGTACTTC. This encodes CASSWGDSFQETQYF.

This sequence joins TRBV29-1 and TRBJ2-5; D is possibly TRBD2 (5 bases). This CDR3 spans 14 amino acids. V dropped 5 bases and J dropped 2 bases, with 15 bases sitting between them. In germline, CDR1 is SQVTM, CDR2 ANQGSEA. This CDR3 is CSVSPSSRQETQYF. The CDR3 DNA is TGCAGCGTTAGCCCTTCTAGCAGACAAGAGACCCAGTACTTC.

V usage is TRBV7-9 and J usage is TRBJ1-5; no clear D gene. This CDR3 has 17 residues. CDR1 and CDR2 (germline): SEHNR, FQNEAQ (reference sequence). Trimming cost V 5 bases and J 2 bases, with 19 bases left between them. CDR3 in DNA: TGTGCCAGCAGCCGTGATGGGTCGGGTTGGGGCAATCAGCCCCAGCATTTT. Amino acid sequence: CASSRDGSGWGNQPQHF.

V and J are TRBV4-3 and TRBJ1-6, with D possibly being TRBD1 (6 bases). Germline CDR1 and CDR2: LGHNA and YSLEER. CDR3 size: 15 residues. Trimming shortened V by 0 bases and J by 10 bases, and 13 bases separated the two germline ends. The CDR3 DNA reads TGCGCCAGCAGCCAAGACCCGGACAGTTGGTCACCCCTCCACTTT. It codes for CASSQDPDSWSPLHF.

The chain couples TRBV29-1 to TRBJ1-5, with TRBD1 as a possible D gene (5 bases). The CDR3 spans 13 residues. Germline V gene sequence: CDR1 SQVTM, CDR2 ANQGSEA. With 4 bases removed from V and 7 bases from J, the gap between germline ends came to 14 bases. The CDR3 loop is CSVGAGREQPQHF. The CDR3 nucleotides are TGCAGCGTTGGGGCAGGGAGGGAACAGCCCCAGCATTTT.